Listed here are 4 T cell receptor beta chains from one sample, sequenced in a study of response to subunit inactivated influenza vaccine. TCRdb recomputed calls from the RT-PCR reads with MiXCR, one row per CDR3 protein. The sample consists of fewer than 600,000 distinct CDR3 sequences, roughly 7.6% of them appearing once. The sequenced sample was PBMCs from blood, obtained less than 30 months after vaccination. These receptors all stem from a man aged 45 to 75 who received an inactivated influenza vaccine.

This clonotype has a count of ten or more. V usage is TRBV5-5 and J usage is TRBJ2-3; the match to TRBD2 covers 8 bases. CDR1 is SGHKS, CDR2 YYEKEE, per germline (reference sequence). CDR3 size: 14 residues. The V segment lost 2 bases and the J segment 6 bases; nucleotides outside the gene matches: 5. This CDR3 is CASSFSGIRDTQYF. The CDR3, as DNA: TGTGCCAGCAGCTTTAGCGGGATTAGGGATACGCAGTATTTT.

This chain joins TRBV6-5 and TRBJ2-4; 12 bases agree with TRBD1. From germline, CDR1 is MNHEY and CDR2 SVGAGI. V lost 0 bases to trimming and J lost 0 bases; unmatched junction nucleotides: 3. This CDR3 is 18 amino acids long. The CDR3, as DNA: TGTGCCAGCAGTTACTCGGGACAGGGGGCCCTAGCCAAAAACATTCAGTACTTC. Translation: CASSYSGQGALAKNIQYF.

In this sample, this clonotype turned up many times. The V gene is TRBV5-6, the J gene TRBJ2-1; D gene uncertain. The CDR3 runs 16 residues. Trimming took 2 bases from V and 0 from J, leaving 12 bases between them. The germline V gene has CDR1 SGHDT and CDR2 YYEEEE. The CDR3 DNA sequence: TGTGCCAGCAGCTTTCGGAGCGCCGCCTCCTACAATGAGCAGTTCTTC. Residues: CASSFRSAASYNEQFF.

Comment on this clonotype: A much more abundant neighbour one base away suggests this may be a read error. The rearrangement uses TRBV12-3 or TRBV12-4 and TRBJ2-3, with D possibly TRBD1 on 5 matching bases. There are 14 residues in the CDR3. The CDR3 is CASSLFRGTNTQYF. The CDR3 nucleotides are TGTGCCAGCAGTTTGTTTAGGGGCACAAATACGCAGTATTTT.